The entry below gives a single TCR beta chain sequence along with its context. What it recognizes is unknown. The CDR3 contains 14 residues. Germline assignment: CDR1 DFQATT and CDR2 SNEGSKA (reference sequence). The V end was cut by 3 bases, the J end by 1 base, with 9 bases between. These data are taken from a study of spatial heterogeneity in lung cancer. Study outcomes and limitations: Counts of expanded alpha and beta TCRs within tumors tracked the tumor nonsynonymous mutation count.

As for time point: sample taken at primary tumor resection. Whole RNA came from tumor, nontumor lung or frozen PBMC and was sequenced without being sorted. The presence of a unique molecular identifier marked each TCR cDNA molecule. TCRdb recomputed calls from the 5' RACE reads with MiXCR, one row per CDR3 protein. This table holds roughly 18,000 distinct CDR3 sequences, 5.7% found once. The sequences come from lung tumor tissue, collected at surgery. The chain is built from TRBV20-1 and TRBJ2-2, with a possible D match to TRBD1 (5 bases). This TCR was recovered from a female donor with early-stage non-small cell lung cancer. The CDR3: CSASSTGNTGELFF. CDR3 nucleotides: TGCAGTGCTAGTTCTACAGGGAACACCGGGGAGCTGTTTTTT.